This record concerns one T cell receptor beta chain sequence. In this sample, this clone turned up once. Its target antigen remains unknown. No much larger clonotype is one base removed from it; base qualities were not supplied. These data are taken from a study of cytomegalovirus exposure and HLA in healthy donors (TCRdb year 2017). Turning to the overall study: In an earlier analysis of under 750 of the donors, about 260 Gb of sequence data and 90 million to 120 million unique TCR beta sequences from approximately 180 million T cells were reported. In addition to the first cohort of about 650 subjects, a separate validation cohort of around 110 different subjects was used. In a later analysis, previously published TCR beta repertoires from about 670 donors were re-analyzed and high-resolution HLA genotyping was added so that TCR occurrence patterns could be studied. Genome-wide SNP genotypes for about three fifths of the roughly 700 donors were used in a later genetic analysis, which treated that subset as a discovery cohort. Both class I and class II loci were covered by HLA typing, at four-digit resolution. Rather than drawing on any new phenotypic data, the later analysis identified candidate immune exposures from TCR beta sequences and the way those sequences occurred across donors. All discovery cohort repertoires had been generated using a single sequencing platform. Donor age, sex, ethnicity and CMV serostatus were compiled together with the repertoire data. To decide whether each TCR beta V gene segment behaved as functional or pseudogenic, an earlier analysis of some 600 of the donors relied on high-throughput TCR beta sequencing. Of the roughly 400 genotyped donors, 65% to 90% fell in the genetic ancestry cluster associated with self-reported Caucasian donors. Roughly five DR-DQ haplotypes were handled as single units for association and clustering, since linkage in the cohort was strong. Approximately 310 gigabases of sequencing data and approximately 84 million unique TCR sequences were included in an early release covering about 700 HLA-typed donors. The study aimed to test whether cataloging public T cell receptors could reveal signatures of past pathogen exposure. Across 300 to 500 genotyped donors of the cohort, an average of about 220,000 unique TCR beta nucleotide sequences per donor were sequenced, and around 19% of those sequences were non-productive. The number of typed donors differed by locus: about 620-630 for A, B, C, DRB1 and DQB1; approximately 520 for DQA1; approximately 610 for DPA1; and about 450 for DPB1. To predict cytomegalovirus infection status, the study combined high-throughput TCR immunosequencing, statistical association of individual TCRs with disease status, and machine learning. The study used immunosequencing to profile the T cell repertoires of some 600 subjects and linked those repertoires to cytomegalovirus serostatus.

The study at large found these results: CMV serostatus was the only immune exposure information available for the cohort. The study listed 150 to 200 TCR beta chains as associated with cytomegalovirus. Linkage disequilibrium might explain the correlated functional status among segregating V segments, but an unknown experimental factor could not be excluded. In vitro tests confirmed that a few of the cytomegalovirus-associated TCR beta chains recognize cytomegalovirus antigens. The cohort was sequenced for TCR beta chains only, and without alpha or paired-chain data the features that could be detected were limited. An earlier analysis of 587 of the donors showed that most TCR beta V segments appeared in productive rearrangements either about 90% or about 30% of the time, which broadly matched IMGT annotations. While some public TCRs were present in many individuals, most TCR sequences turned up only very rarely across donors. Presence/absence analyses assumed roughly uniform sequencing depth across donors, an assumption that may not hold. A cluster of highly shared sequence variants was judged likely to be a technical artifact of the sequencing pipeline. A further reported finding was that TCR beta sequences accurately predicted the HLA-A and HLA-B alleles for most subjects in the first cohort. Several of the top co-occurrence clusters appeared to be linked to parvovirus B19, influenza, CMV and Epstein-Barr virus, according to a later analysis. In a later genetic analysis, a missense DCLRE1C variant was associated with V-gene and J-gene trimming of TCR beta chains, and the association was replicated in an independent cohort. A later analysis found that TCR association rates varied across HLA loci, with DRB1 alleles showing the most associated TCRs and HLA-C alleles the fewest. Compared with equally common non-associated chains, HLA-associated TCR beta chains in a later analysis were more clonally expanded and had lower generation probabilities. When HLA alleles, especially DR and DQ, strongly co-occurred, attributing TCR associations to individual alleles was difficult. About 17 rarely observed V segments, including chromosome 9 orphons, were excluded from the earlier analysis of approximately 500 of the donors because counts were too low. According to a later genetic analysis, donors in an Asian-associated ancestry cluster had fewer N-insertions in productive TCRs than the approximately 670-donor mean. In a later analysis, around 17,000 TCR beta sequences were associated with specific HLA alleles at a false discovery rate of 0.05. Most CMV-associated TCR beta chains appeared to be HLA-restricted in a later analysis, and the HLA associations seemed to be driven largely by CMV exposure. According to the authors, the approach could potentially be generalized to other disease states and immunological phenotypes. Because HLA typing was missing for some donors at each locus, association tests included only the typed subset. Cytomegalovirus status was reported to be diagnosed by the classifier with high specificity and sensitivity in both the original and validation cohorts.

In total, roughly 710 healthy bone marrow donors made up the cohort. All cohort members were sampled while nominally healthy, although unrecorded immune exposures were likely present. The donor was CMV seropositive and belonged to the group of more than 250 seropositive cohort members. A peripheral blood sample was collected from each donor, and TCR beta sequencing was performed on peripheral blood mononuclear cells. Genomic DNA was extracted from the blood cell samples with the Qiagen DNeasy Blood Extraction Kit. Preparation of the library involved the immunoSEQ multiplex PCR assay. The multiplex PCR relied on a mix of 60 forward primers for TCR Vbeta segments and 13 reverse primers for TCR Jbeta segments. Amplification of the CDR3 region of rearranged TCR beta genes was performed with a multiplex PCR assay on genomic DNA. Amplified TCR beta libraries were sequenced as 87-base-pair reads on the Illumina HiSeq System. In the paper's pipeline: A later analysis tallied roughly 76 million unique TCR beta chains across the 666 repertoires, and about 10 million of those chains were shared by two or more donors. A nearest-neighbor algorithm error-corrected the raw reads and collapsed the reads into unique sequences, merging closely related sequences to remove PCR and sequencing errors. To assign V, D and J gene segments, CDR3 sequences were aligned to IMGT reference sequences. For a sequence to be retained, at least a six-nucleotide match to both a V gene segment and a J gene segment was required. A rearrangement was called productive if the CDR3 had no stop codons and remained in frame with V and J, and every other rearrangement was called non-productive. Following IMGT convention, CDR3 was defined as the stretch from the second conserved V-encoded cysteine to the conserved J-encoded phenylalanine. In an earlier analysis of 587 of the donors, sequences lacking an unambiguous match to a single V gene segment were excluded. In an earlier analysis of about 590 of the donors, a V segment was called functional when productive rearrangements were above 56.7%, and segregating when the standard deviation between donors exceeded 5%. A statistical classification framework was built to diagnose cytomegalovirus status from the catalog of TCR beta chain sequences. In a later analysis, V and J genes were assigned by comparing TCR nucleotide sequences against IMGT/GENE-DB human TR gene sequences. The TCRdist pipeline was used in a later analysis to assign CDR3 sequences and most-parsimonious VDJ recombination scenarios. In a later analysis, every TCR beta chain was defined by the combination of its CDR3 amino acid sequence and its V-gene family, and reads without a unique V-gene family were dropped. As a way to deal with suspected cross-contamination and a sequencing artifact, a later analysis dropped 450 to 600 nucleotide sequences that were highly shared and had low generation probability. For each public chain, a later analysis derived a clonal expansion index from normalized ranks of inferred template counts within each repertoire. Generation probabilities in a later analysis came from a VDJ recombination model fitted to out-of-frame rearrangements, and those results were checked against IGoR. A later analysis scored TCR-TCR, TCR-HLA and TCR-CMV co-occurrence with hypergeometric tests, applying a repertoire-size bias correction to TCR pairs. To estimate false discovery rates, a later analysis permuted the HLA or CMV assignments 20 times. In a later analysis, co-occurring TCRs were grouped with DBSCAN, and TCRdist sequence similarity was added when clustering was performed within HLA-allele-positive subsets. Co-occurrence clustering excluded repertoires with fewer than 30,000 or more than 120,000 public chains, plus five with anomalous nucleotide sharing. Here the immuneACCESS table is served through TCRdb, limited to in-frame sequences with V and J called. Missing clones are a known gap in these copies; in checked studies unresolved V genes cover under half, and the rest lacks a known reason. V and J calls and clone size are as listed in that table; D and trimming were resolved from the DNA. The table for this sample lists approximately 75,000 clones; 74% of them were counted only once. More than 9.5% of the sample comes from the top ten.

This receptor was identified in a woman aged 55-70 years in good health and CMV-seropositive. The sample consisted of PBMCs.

At the DNA level, the sequence is TGTGCCAGCAGCTTAACTAGCGTGGACACCGGGGAGCTGTTTTTT. Translated, this is CASSLTSVDTGELFF. The chain is assembled from TRBV7-9 and TRBJ2-2; 7 nucleotides in the junction match TRBD2. The CDR3 holds 15 amino acids from the cysteine to the phenylalanine. Only the CDR3 DNA stays, 45 bases, in frame from base 1. CDR1 and CDR2 are drawn from the germline V gene (reference sequence): SEHNR, FQNEAQ. V lost 2 bases and J lost 3 bases, and the count of bases not matched to a germline gene is 3.